The 23 T cell receptor beta chains in this list originate from one sample, sequenced in a study of blood T cell repertoires in COVID-19. Profiling relied on immunoSEQ multiplex PCR, and the TCRdb table lists in-frame clones only, not all of them. The table shows hundreds of thousands of clones, with 80% to 95% occurring only once. The sequencing sample was made of peripheral blood. The receptors here all came from a man between 60 and 75 years old with COVID-19, enrolled during active disease.

V is TRBV6-6 and J is TRBJ2-7; 7 nucleotides agree with TRBD1. The length of the CDR3 is 13 residues. CDR1 and CDR2 (germline): MNHNY, SVGAGI (reference sequence). The DNA for the CDR3 is TGTGCCAGCAAAACGCCCCGGGACAGTGAACCCGTTGTG. It codes for CASKTPRDSEPVV.

The chain carries TRBV19 and TRBJ1-6, with D uncertain. This CDR3 comprises 14 residues. With 3 bases removed from V and 3 bases from J, the gap between germline ends came to 6 bases. Germline assignment: CDR1 LNHDA and CDR2 SQIVND (reference sequence). This CDR3 is CASSMGLYNSPLHF. Written as DNA, the CDR3 is TGTGCCAGTAGTATGGGCCTCTATAATTCACCCCTCCACTTT.

This clone was counted between two and nine times. The chain's CDR3 is CASSPQGANSPLHF. The CDR3 nucleotides read TGTGCCAGCAGCCCTCAGGGTGCTAATTCACCCCTCCACTTT. The chain uses TRBV11-2 and TRBJ1-6; tentative D call: TRBD1 (5 bases). In germline, CDR1 is SGHAT, CDR2 FQNNGV. Trimming left V 5 bases short and J 6 bases short, with 11 bases between. The CDR3 length is 14 residues.

The chain uses TRBV5-1 and TRBJ2-5; TRBD2 is a possible D gene (6 bases). From germline, CDR1 is SGHRS and CDR2 YFSETQ. Trimming took 0 bases from V and 5 from J, leaving 14 bases between them. This CDR3 is built from 15 residues. The CDR3: CASSLASAGRETQYF. Here the CDR3 DNA reads TGCGCCAGCAGCTTGGCCTCAGCGGGCCGGGAGACCCAGTACTTC.

The rearrangement joins TRBV4-1 to TRBJ1-2; 7 positions agree with TRBD1. Germline V gene sequence: CDR1 MGHRA, CDR2 YSYEKL. There are 17 residues in the CDR3. The junction had 20 bases not matched to a gene; V was cut back by 8 bases and J by 5 bases. The CDR3 nucleotides are TGCGCCAGCGGCGGCTGGGACAGCTCCATGGGGAGGTATGGCTACACCTTC. Translation gives CASGGWDSSMGRYGYTF.

V is TRBV18 and J is TRBJ2-7, with 9 bases aligning to TRBD1. V was pared by 0 bases and J by 5 bases, with 5 bases of the junction left unmatched. CDR1 KGHSH and CDR2 LQKENI come from the germline V gene. The CDR3 covers 15 residues. The chain's CDR3 is CASSPPGTGHDEQYF. DNA of the CDR3: TGTGCCAGCTCACCACCGGGGACAGGGCACGACGAGCAGTACTTC.

The CDR3 protein is CASSGTSGGMRETQYF. DNA for the CDR3: TGTGCCAGCAGTGGGACTAGCGGTGGTATGCGGGAGACCCAGTACTTC. The chain combines TRBV2 with TRBJ2-5; 10 bases are shared with TRBD2. Per the germline V gene, CDR1 is SNHLY and CDR2 is FYNNEI. The junction had 10 bases not matched to a gene; V was cut back by 4 bases and J by 5 bases. The CDR3 is 16 residues long.

This rearrangement joins TRBV7-2 to TRBJ1-5; D gene uncertain. Per the germline V gene, CDR1 is SGHTA and CDR2 is FQGNSA. The CDR3 sequence is 14 residues long. The V end was cut by 1 base, the J end by 4 bases, with 8 bases between. As DNA, the CDR3 is TGTGCCAGCAGCTTAGTCGGGGTTAATCAGCCCCAGCATTTT. Residues: CASSLVGVNQPQHF. The complete variable domain, with remaining parts taken from reference TRBV7-2 and TRBJ1-5, reads GAGVSQSPSNKVTEKGKDVELRCDPISGHTALYWYRQSLGQGLEFLIYFQGNSAPDKSGLPSDRFSAERTGGSVSTLTIQRTQQEDSAVYLCASSLVGVNQPQHFGDGTRLSIL.

This chain connects TRBV28 to TRBJ1-3; D is perhaps TRBD1 (5 bases). V lost 3 bases and J lost 0, with 12 bases in between. CDR1 and CDR2 (germline): MDHEN, SYDVKM. There are 16 residues in the CDR3. The chain's CDR3 is CASSFDSINSGNTIYF. The CDR3 DNA reads as TGTGCCAGCAGTTTCGACAGCATTAACTCTGGAAACACCATATATTTT.

About this clone: Other DNA sequences in the sample encode the same CDR3. The V call is TRBV12-3 or TRBV12-4, the J call TRBJ2-1; D is possibly TRBD2 (5 bases). The CDR3 loop spans 11 amino acids. V dropped 5 bases and J dropped 10 bases, with 9 bases sitting between them. CDR3 protein: CASSLGGEQFF. CDR3 in DNA: TGTGCCAGCAGTCTCGGAGGCGAGCAGTTCTTC.

This clone was seen just once. V gene TRBV7-2 combines with J gene TRBJ1-5; no reliable D call. This CDR3 region has 15 residues. V lost 4 bases and J 2 bases, leaving 12 bases between the germline ends. From germline, CDR1 is SGHTA and CDR2 FQGNSA. The CDR3 region has the DNA TGTGCCAGCAGCTCCGCGGCGACGGGCAATCAGCCCCAGCATTTT. Protein sequence: CASSSAATGNQPQHF.

V gene TRBV19 combines with J gene TRBJ2-1; TRBD2 aligns across 9 bases. The CDR3 spans 15 residues. CDR1 and CDR2 (germline): LNHDA, SQIVND (reference sequence). V gave up 1 base and J gave up 7 bases; unmatched junction bases: 5. This chain's CDR3 is CASSIGSGSWNEQFF. The CDR3 DNA sequence: TGTGCCAGTAGTATAGGTAGCGGGAGTTGGAATGAGCAGTTCTTC.

The chain links TRBV27 to TRBJ2-7, with 10 bases fitting TRBD2. CDR3 length: 15 amino acids. J gave up 4 bases and V 4 bases, and 7 bases lay outside the gene matches. Germline CDR1 MNHEY, CDR2 SMNVEV (reference sequence). The CDR3 coding sequence is TGTGCCAGCAGTTCCAAAGCGGGAGGGCCGTACGAGCAGTACTTC. This codes for CASSSKAGGPYEQYF.

The chain uses TRBV19 and TRBJ1-1; D uncertain. The CDR3 spans 13 residues. The germline gives CDR1 LNHDA, CDR2 SQIVND (reference sequence). V shed 7 bases and J shed 5 bases, with 14 bases lying between them. CDR3 in amino acids: CASTHEQITEAFF. Written as DNA, the CDR3 is TGTGCCAGTACTCACGAACAGATAACTGAAGCTTTCTTT.

The chain carries TRBV3-1 (or the pseudogene TRBV3-2) and TRBJ1-6; TRBD1 is a possible D gene (6 bases). This CDR3 is built from 15 residues. Germline lookup yields CDR1 LGHDT and CDR2 YNNKEL (reference sequence). The V end lost 4 bases, the J end lost 4 bases, and 11 bases lay between the germline ends. DNA of the CDR3: TGTGCCAGCAGCCCGATGACAGGTTATAATTCACCCCTCCACTTT. Its translation: CASSPMTGYNSPLHF.

This chain uses TRBV4-1 with TRBJ2-5; 12 bases match TRBD1. V shed 4 bases, J shed 4 bases, and the junction held 4 bases outside the gene matches. Germline CDR1 is MGHRA and CDR2 is YSYEKL. The CDR3 totals 15 residues. CDR3 loop: CASSRPGQGAETQYF. DNA of the CDR3: TGCGCCAGCAGCCGACCGGGACAGGGGGCAGAGACCCAGTACTTC.

This chain uses TRBV24-1 with TRBJ2-1, with 7 bases aligning to TRBD2. From germline, CDR1 is KGHDR and CDR2 SFDVKD. The CDR3 contains 13 residues. The J segment lost 4 bases and the V segment lost 10 bases, leaving 6 bases of the junction unmatched. The CDR3 nucleotides are TGTGCCACAGGGGCTAGCGGTTACAATGAGCAGTTCTTC. Protein product: CATGASGYNEQFF.

The chain recombines TRBV29-1 with TRBJ1-4; D is unresolved. Germline V gene sequence: CDR1 SQVTM, CDR2 ANQGSEA. This CDR3 spans 13 amino acids. Deletions cut 5 bases from V and 8 bases from J, with 15 bases between. CDR3 nucleotides: TGCAGCGTTTTTCGAACTGGCGGGGAAAAACTGTTTTTT. This sequence encodes CSVFRTGGEKLFF. The variable domain in full, completed from reference TRBV29-1 and TRBJ1-4, reads SAVISQKPSRDICQRGTSLTIQCQVDSQVTMMFWYRQQPGQSLTLIATANQGSEATYESGFVIDKFPISRPNLTFSTLTVSNMSPEDSSIYLCSVFRTGGEKLFFGSGTQLSVL.

On this clone: Other nucleotide sequences in the sample specify the same CDR3. The chain is built from TRBV12-3 or TRBV12-4 and TRBJ2-2, with 7 bases lining up with TRBD1. J gave up 5 bases and V 4 bases, and 1 base lay outside the gene matches. This CDR3 is 13 amino acids long. CDR3 coding DNA: TGTGCCAGCAGTTCGACAGGGACCGGGGAGCTGTTTTTT. It specifies CASSSTGTGELFF.

This sequence joins TRBV20-1 and TRBJ1-1; no clear D. The CDR3 contains 8 residues. Germline CDR1 DFQATT, CDR2 SNEGSKA (reference sequence). The CDR3 loop is CRVPRAFF. The CDR3 region has the DNA TGCAGGGTCCCGAGAGCTTTCTTT.

Here the CDR3 DNA reads TGTGCCAGCAGTGGGACAGGGGTCGGTGGCTACACCTTC. Amino acids: CASSGTGVGGYTF. The chain employs TRBV2 and TRBJ1-2, with 9 positions matching TRBD1. The V and J ends lost 4 bases and 7 bases, in that order; junction bases with no gene match: 4. Germline CDR1 SNHLY, CDR2 FYNNEI. CDR3 length: 13 residues.

The chain couples TRBV21-1 to TRBJ1-3. TRBV21-1 is annotated as a pseudogene. The CDR3 is 13 amino acids. CDR3: CASSTGSGNTIYF. The DNA for the CDR3 is TGTGCCAGCAGCACGGGGTCTGGAAACACCATATATTTT.

V usage is TRBV28 and J usage is TRBJ1-1, with 8 nucleotides matching TRBD1. J was trimmed by 6 bases and V by 5 bases; bases with no gene match: 5. CDR3 size: 13 residues. Looked up from germline, CDR1 is MDHEN and CDR2 is SYDVKM. In nucleotides, the CDR3 is TGTGCCAGCAGTAGGACAGGGAGAGCTGAAGCTTTCTTT. Translated, it gives CASSRTGRAEAFF.